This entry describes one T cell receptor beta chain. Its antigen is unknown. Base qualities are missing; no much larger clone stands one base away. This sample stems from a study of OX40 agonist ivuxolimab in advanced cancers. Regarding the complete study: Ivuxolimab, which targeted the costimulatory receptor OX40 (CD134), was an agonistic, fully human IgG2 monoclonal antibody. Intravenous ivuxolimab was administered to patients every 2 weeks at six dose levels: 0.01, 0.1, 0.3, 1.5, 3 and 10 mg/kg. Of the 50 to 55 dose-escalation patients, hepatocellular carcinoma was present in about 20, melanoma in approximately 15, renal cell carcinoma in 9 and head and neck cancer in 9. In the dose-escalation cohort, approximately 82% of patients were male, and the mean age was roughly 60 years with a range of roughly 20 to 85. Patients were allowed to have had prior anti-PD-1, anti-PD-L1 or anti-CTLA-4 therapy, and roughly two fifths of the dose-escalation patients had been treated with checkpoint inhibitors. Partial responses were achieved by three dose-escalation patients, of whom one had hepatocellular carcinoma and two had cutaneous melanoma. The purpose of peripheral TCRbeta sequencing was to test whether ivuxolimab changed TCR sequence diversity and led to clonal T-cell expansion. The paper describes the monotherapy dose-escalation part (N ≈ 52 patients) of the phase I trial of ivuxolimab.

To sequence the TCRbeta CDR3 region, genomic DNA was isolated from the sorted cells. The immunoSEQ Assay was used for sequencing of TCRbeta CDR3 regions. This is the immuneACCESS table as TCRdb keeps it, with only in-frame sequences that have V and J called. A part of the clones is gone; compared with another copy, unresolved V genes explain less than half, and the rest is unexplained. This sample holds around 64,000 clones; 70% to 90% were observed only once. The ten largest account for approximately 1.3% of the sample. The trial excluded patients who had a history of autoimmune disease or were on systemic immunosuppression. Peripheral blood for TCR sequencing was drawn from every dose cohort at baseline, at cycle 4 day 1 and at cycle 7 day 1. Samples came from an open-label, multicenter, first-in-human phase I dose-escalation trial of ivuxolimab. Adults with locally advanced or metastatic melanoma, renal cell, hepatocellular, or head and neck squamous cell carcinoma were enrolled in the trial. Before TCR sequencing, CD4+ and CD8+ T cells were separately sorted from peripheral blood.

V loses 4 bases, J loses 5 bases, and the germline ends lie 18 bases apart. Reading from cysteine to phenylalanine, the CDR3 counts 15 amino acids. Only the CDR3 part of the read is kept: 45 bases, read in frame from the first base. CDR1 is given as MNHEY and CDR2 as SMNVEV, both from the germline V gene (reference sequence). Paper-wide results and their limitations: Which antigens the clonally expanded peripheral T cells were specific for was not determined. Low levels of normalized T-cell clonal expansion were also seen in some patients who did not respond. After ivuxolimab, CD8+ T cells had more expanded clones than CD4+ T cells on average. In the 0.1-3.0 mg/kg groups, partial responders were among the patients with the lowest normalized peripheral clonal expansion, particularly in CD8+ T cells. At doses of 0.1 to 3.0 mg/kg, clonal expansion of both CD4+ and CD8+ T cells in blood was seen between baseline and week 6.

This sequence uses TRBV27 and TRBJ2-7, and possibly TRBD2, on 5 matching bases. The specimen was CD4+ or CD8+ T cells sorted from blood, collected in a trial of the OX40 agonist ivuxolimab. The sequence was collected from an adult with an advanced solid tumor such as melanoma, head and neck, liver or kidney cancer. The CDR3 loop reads CASSSLPSPRDEQYF. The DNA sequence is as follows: TGTGCCAGCAGTTCCCTCCCTAGCCCTCGGGACGAGCAGTACTTC.